A single TCR beta chain is shown here with its context. Its specific antigen is unknown. No much larger clone exists at a distance of one base, and base qualities are not known. Taken from cysteine to phenylalanine, the CDR3 has 17 residues. The retained sequence is limited to the CDR3, 51 bases, with the frame set at the first base. At the junction V is shortened by 2 bases and J by 0 bases, with 13 bases in between. The germline V gene (reference sequence) supplies CDR1 LGHDT and CDR2 YNNKEL. TCRbeta CDR3 regions were amplified from genomic DNA by means of the immunoSEQ Assay, a bias-controlled multiplex PCR. The authors' pipeline ran thus. The number of nucleated cells in each sample was estimated from the amplification of reference gene primers within the assay. To quantify the absolute abundance of each unique TCRbeta CDR3 rearrangement, sequence reads were collapsed and filtered. For each sample, productive Simpson clonality was calculated by taking the square root of Simpson's diversity index across productive rearrangements. The source is immuneACCESS, and TCRdb retained only in-frame sequences with V and J called. Part of the clones is not carried over; for the studies checked, unresolved V genes explain less than half of this, and the remainder is unexplained. For V, J and clone size, that table is used; D and trimming come from the DNA. The sample table shows roughly 65,000 clones, and 85% to 95% are seen once. Together, the top ten hold about 3.1% of the sample.

Collaborating institutions collected whole blood in K2EDTA tubes following their own protocols. Collaborator samples were shipped for TCRbeta analysis as frozen whole blood, isolated PBMCs, or DNA extracted from either sample type. This entry comes from a study of blood T cell repertoires in COVID-19 (dated by TCRdb to about 2020). Background for the entire study: The collaborator samples originated in the United States, Italy and Spain and spanned the acute and convalescent phases of COVID-19. A de-identified subject ID, COVID-19 status, age in years and sex were almost always included in the sample metadata. The prospective study material was composed of cDNA or gDNA derived from T cells, B-cell-depleted T cells, or PBMCs. Samples came from the ongoing ImmuneRACE study (first 160 participants) plus 1,254 subjects from 6 global collaborators. Subjects who had been exposed to COVID-19, were actively infected with it, or had recovered from it provided the deeply sampled blood TCRbeta repertoires that made up the dataset. Where HLA class I and class II types were available, the types were taken from metadata supplied by the sample provider, not from assay-based typing. The repertoires were made available in a free public database intended to serve as a resource for research on the immune response to SARS-CoV-2.

What the research found in general, with its limitations: The amount of clinical and demographic metadata varied by source and participant and was provided uncurated.

The sequence derives from a man between 65 and 85 years old with active COVID-19. The specimen sequenced was peripheral blood. The chain is encoded by TRBV3-1 (or the pseudogene TRBV3-2) joined to TRBJ1-4; the D gene remains uncertain. The DNA is as follows: TGTGCCAGCAGCCAAAACCCCAGCGCAGCAACTAATGAAAAACTGTTTTTT. It is translated as CASSQNPSAATNEKLFF.